This entry describes one T cell receptor beta chain. Documented treatment: oral pan-JAK inhibitor, 5-10 mg twice daily. V was pared by 0 bases and J by 9 bases, with 17 bases between. Germline V CDR1 and CDR2: GTSNPN, SVGIG (reference sequence). The CDR3 is 14 residues long. This sample was included in a study of CD8+ T cells in alopecia areata. As the sequencing template, cDNA was produced by extracting RNA and reverse transcribing it. The assay was immunoSEQ multiplex PCR, and TCRdb's table has in-frame clones only and misses some. The data contain 200,000 to 250,000 clones, 66% of them seen just once; the ten biggest clones take up more than 0.95%.

The V gene is TRBV30, the J gene TRBJ1-2; D unresolved. This specimen was CD4+ T cells sorted from blood, taken around week 44, from a patient treated with tofacitinib. The clonotype was recovered from a human donor with alopecia areata. This CDR3 reads CAWSVLEGLNRYTF. The CDR3 bases are TGTGCCTGGAGTGTACTCGAGGGATTGAATCGCTACACCTTC. Drawing the rest from reference TRBV30 and TRBJ1-2, the complete variable domain is SQTIHQWPATLVQPVGSPLSLECTVEGTSNPNLYWYRQAAGRGLQLLFYSVGIGQISSEVPQNLSASRPQDRQFILSSKKLLLSDSGFYLCAWSVLEGLNRYTFGSGTRLTVV.